This entry is about one TCR beta chain. This sample was included in a study of CD8 T cells in Susac syndrome. When the RNA was reverse transcribed, random hexamers were used with an input of about 0.5 to 1 ug. Amplification of TCR beta CDR3 across 54 Vbeta and 13 Jbeta was performed with immunoSEQ multiplex PCR. One entry per CDR3 protein results from TCRdb running MiXCR on the immunoSEQ multiplex PCR reads. Among about 210,000 distinct CDR3 sequences listed, 95% were seen once. CD8+ and CD4+ T cells taken from blood had their TCR beta sequenced. The CDR3 totals 15 residues. Per germline, CDR1 SGDLS and CDR2 YYNGEE. Germline trimming cut 6 bases from V and 1 base from J; bases unmatched to any gene: 7.

Sequenced material: CD4+ T cells from PBMCs. This sequence was found in a human donor with multiple sclerosis. This chain connects TRBV9 to TRBJ1-5; 7 positions agree with TRBD1. The CDR3 DNA is TGTGCCAGCAACCCGACAGGGATGAGCAATCAGCCCCAGCATTTT. Its translation is CASNPTGMSNQPQHF.